Listed here is a single TCR beta chain. Its cognate antigen has yet to be identified. No much larger clone is present one base from it, and per-base qualities are unavailable. Each sample was amplified as two independent genomic DNA replicates: 0.5 to 0.65 ug for blood and about 1.4 ug for tumor or normal breast. Following the manufacturer's instructions, the ImmunoSeq Intro kit was used to carry out TCRB sequencing on genomic DNA. Multiplex PCR was run for roughly 33 cycles using proprietary primers and spike-in control sequences for absolute quantification. Single-end 150-bp reads were used to sequence an 87-bp fragment covering the CDR3 and the flanking V and J genes. Seven samples, each with two replicates, were multiplexed per lane of an Illumina MiSeq using version 3.0 chemistry. The study's processing was this. The vendor's proprietary pipeline handled the raw data processing, merging both replicates into a single result for each sample. Clonotypes were defined as productive rearrangements sharing the V-gene family, CDR3 amino acid sequence and J-gene segment. Clonality was computed as 1 minus the normalized Shannon entropy (Pielou evenness) of TCRB abundances. To estimate T cell density, the total number of templates was divided by the input cell count, which was inferred from how much DNA went in. Recon, run with its default parameters, was used to estimate overall repertoire diversity and clonality. Clonotypes with over 0.1% abundance in tumor and at least 32-fold higher abundance in tumor than in normal breast were defined as tumor-enriched. Sourced from immuneACCESS, this table was stored by TCRdb with only in-frame sequences that have V and J called. A share of the clones is absent; for the studies checked, an unresolved V gene accounts for under half, and the remainder has no known explanation. The DNA gave D and trimming, while V, J and clone size come from that table. For this sample there are around 53,000 clones; about nine tenths appear just once. The top ten clonotypes cover about 5% of the sample.

The data were obtained in a study of early stage breast cancer tumors (dated by TCRdb to about 2017). About the study as a whole: Of the approximately 15 invasive breast tumors, eleven to twelve were found to be estrogen receptor-positive, progesterone receptor-positive and HER2-negative. The average read coverage per sample was roughly 10-fold. Most of the 12 ER+/PR+/HER2- tumors were invasive ductal carcinomas, while the other four were invasive lobular carcinomas. Across all samples, 2,651,842 templates representing under 1.3 million unique clonotypes were detected.

The study profiled bulk TCR beta-chain repertoires in matched peripheral blood, tumor and adjacent normal breast tissue taken from about 15 patients with early-stage breast cancer. Before surgery, roughly 4.5-11 mL of whole blood was collected into EDTA tubes and then processed within 2 hours. Ficoll-Paque centrifugation in SepMate-50 tubes was used to isolate peripheral blood mononuclear cells. PBMCs were cryopreserved in aliquots of roughly 1.9 to 4 million cells in around 90% FBS with roughly 10% DMSO and kept in liquid nitrogen. The Qiagen AllPrep DNA/RNA Mini kit was used to extract genomic DNA. The CDR1 and CDR2 encoded by the germline V gene are MNHEY and SVGAGI. The CDR3 numbers 13 residues from cysteine through phenylalanine. Of all the DNA, just the CDR3 is kept, 39 bases in frame from base 1. V is cut by 6 bases and J by 3 bases, and the space between the germline ends is 12 bases. What the work shows at the level of the full study, not this receptor alone: Sequencing bulk genomic DNA from unsorted cells could not capture chain pairing or functional markers like CD4, CD8 and FOXP3. Enriched TCRB sequences shared across patients were found to be mostly commonly generated sequences that were unlikely to play an important role in the tumor microenvironment. Because the cohort was small, a breakdown by tumor subtype could not be done. About 2.7-fold higher T cell density and higher clonality were observed in tumors than in adjacent normal breast tissue. Repertoires from blood and normal breast were more alike than repertoires from blood and tumor, and in about 85% of the 16 patients, comparing each tissue with blood separated tumor from normal.

The specimen was blood. The V gene is TRBV6-5 and the J gene is TRBJ2-7; perhaps TRBD1 is the D gene, with 6 bases matching. The TCR comes from a person aged 65 to 85 with breast cancer. The CDR3 has the sequence CASRPTGSYEQYF. The sequenced DNA is TGTGCCAGCAGGCCGACAGGTAGCTACGAGCAGTACTTC.